This T cell receptor (beta chain) was found in a study of blood T cell repertoires in COVID-19. In this sample, this clone turned up a few times. Germline CDR1 is SGHRS and CDR2 is YFSETQ. There are 15 residues in the CDR3. V gave up 3 bases and J gave up 3 bases, with 14 bases separating them. Per the study methods: It was from reference gene primer amplification that nucleated cell counts were estimated. The table came from immunoSEQ multiplex PCR; TCRdb's copy has only in-frame clones and leaves some out. The D gene and trimming were derived from the DNA, and the V and J assignments and clone size from that table. The sample holds about 59,000 clones, approximately 79% seen once.

V gene TRBV5-1 combines with J gene TRBJ2-3; weak D call: TRBD2 (5 bases). Sequences were obtained from peripheral blood. The clonotype comes from a man aged 55-75 years with acute or convalescent COVID-19. CDR3 bases: TGCGCCAGCAGCTCCTCCGGAGCGGAGACAGATACGCAGTATTTT. Translating it yields CASSSSGAETDTQYF. The full variable domain, rest sourced from reference TRBV5-1 and TRBJ2-3, is KAGVTQTPRYLIKTRGQQVTLSCSPISGHRSVSWYQQTPGQGLQFLFEYFSETQRNKGNFPGRFSGRQFSNSRSEMNVSTLELGDSALYLCASSSSGAETDTQYFGPGTRLTVL.